The 9 T cell receptor beta chains presented below share a single source sample, sequenced in a study of vaccination effects on CD4 cells after COVID-19. No antigen is known for these receptors. The method was immunoSEQ multiplex PCR; TCRdb's version includes in-frame clones alone and lacks a portion of them. The repertoire includes some 14,000 clones, 76% of them detected once, and roughly 25% sits in the top ten. Expansion of antigen-specific CD4+ T cells with viral peptide pools was carried out by the ViraFEST assay before sequencing. At the end of about 9 days of culture, CD4+ T cells were isolated. This specimen consisted of CD4+ T cells from PBMCs cultured with HCoV-229E spike peptides, obtained before COVID-19 vaccination. These TCRs come from a human donor who received a COVID-19 vaccine.

The rearrangement links TRBV14 to TRBJ2-7; D unclear. The CDR3 runs 17 residues. V was trimmed by 0 bases and J by 4 bases, leaving 19 bases between them. Germline-derived CDR1 and CDR2 are SGHDN and FVKESK. CDR3 sequence (DNA): TGTGCCAGCAGCCAAGATGCAGGCGGTCATCGGGTATACGAGCAGTACTTC. It encodes CASSQDAGGHRVYEQYF.

This chain uses TRBV9 with TRBJ2-3, with TRBD2 matching 15 bases. Germline V gene lookup returns CDR1 SGDLS and CDR2 YYNGEE. CDR3 length equals 17 residues. The V gene end was trimmed by 4 bases and the J gene end by 2 bases; junction bases not matched to a gene: 5. This CDR3 reads CASSTGLAGGPTDTQYF. DNA of the CDR3: TGTGCCAGCAGCACCGGACTAGCGGGGGGGCCCACAGATACGCAGTATTTT.

The rearrangement links TRBV18 to TRBJ1-1; no clear D gene. This CDR3 is 13 amino acids long. V was clipped by 1 base and J by 4 bases, with 7 bases between them. The germline gives CDR1 KGHSH, CDR2 LQKENI. CDR3 nucleotide sequence: TGTGCCAGCTCACCACTCCGGGGCACTGAAGCTTTCTTT. Translating gives CASSPLRGTEAFF.

The genes are TRBV4-1 and TRBJ2-1; D not certain. CDR3 length: 12 amino acids. CDR1 is MGHRA, CDR2 YSYEKL, per germline. Trimming stripped 2 bases from V and 2 bases from J, with 1 base between. This chain's CDR3 is CASSQPYNEQFF. The CDR3 DNA follows: TGCGCCAGCAGCCAACCCTACAATGAGCAGTTCTTC.

The chain combines TRBV14 with TRBJ2-5; D unclear. The CDR3 has 13 residues. V was shortened by 0 bases and J by 0 bases, with 2 bases between the two germline ends. Per the germline V gene, CDR1 is SGHDN and CDR2 is FVKESK. DNA of the CDR3: TGTGCCAGCAGCCAAGAAAACCAAGAGACCCAGTACTTC. It yields the protein CASSQENQETQYF.

This CDR3 is CASSLAWGTQYF. CDR3 nucleotide sequence: TGCGCCAGCAGCTTGGCTTGGGGGACCCAGTACTTC. This chain links TRBV5-1 with TRBJ2-5, with no clear D. The CDR3 runs 12 residues. Between the trimmed V and J ends, which lost 0 bases and 7 bases, there was a span of 7 bases. From germline, CDR1 is SGHRS and CDR2 YFSETQ.

The chain couples TRBV30 to TRBJ1-2, with D possibly matching TRBD1 (5 bases). Trimming shortened V by 4 bases and J by 0 bases, and 15 bases separated the two germline ends. Germline loops: CDR1 GTSNPN, CDR2 SVGIG (reference sequence). This CDR3 region has 15 residues. CDR3 amino acids: CAWTMGPATNYGYTF. Here the CDR3 DNA reads TGTGCCTGGACGATGGGGCCCGCTACTAACTATGGCTACACCTTC.

This clone is termed medium-sized. The chain combines TRBV7-2 with TRBJ2-1, with 12 nucleotides matching TRBD2. The CDR3 totals 16 residues. Per germline, CDR1 SGHTA and CDR2 FQGNSA. Trimming at V came to 3 bases and at J to 9 bases, leaving 9 bases not matched to a gene. The CDR3 DNA reads TGTGCCAGCAGCTTCAGCCGGACTAGCGGGATAGGTGAGCAGTTCTTC. Protein: CASSFSRTSGIGEQFF.

The rearrangement joins TRBV6-5 to TRBJ1-2, with D perhaps TRBD1 (6 bases). The CDR3 consists of 15 residues. The germline V and J ends were trimmed by 2 bases and 4 bases, with 14 bases remaining between them. CDR1 and CDR2 (germline): MNHEY, SVGAGI. For the CDR3, the DNA is TGTGCCAGCAGTTACGATTACAGGGCTGGCTATGGCTACACCTTC. Translating it yields CASSYDYRAGYGYTF.